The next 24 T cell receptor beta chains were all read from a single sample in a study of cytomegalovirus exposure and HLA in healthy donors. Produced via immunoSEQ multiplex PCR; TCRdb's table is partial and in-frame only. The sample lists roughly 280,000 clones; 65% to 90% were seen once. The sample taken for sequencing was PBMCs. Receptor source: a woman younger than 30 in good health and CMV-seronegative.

The CDR3 loop reads CASSLRGTGSMNTEAFF. Written as DNA, the CDR3 is TGTGCCAGCAGCTTACGAGGGACAGGATCAATGAACACTGAAGCTTTCTTT. The V and J genes are TRBV7-9 and TRBJ1-1; 8 nucleotides align to TRBD1. V lost 2 bases to trimming and J lost 0 bases; unmatched junction nucleotides: 8. In germline, CDR1 is SEHNR, CDR2 FQNEAQ (reference sequence). The CDR3 has 17 residues.

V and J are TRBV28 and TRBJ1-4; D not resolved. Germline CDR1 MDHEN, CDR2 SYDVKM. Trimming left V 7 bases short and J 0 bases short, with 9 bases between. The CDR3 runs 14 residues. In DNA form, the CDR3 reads TGTGCCAGCAACCTCGCAGCAACTAATGAAAAACTGTTTTTT. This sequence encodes CASNLAATNEKLFF.

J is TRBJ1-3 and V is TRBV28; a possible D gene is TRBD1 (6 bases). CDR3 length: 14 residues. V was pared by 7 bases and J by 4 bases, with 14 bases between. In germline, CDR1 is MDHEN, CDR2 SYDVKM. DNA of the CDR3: TGTGCCAGCATTCTCGGGGGGGCCGGAAACACCATATATTTT. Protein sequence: CASILGGAGNTIYF.

CDR3 loop: CASSVWGGGETQYF. The DNA for the CDR3 is TGTGCCAGCAGCGTATGGGGTGGAGGGGAGACCCAGTACTTC. This chain uses TRBV9 with TRBJ2-5, with D possibly being TRBD2 (6 bases). The germline V gene has CDR1 SGDLS and CDR2 YYNGEE. Trimming removed 1 base from V and 5 bases from J, with 12 bases in between. The CDR3 runs 14 residues.

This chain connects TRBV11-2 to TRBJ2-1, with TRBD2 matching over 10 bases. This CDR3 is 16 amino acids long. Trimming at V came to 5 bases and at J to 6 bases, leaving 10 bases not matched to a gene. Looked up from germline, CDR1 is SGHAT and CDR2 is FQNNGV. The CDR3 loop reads CASSLWTSGLPNEQFF. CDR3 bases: TGTGCCAGCAGCCTCTGGACTAGCGGCCTACCCAATGAGCAGTTCTTC. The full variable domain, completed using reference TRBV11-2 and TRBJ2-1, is EAGVAQSPRYKIIEKRQSVAFWCNPISGHATLYWYQQILGQGPKLLIQFQNNGVVDDSQLPKDRFSAERLKGVDSTLKIQPAKLEDSAVYLCASSLWTSGLPNEQFFGPGTRLTVL.

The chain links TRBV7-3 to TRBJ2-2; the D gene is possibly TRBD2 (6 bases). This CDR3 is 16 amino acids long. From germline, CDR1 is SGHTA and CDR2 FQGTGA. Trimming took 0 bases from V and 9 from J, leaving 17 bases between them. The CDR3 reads CASSLTKVVGGRELFF. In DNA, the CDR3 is TGTGCCAGCAGCTTAACAAAGGTCGTCGGGGGAAGGGAGCTGTTTTTT.

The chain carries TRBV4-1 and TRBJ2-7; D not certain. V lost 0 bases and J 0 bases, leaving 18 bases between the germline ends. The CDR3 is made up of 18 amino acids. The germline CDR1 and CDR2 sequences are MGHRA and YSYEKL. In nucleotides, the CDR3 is TGCGCCAGCAGCCAAGAAAGATTATTTCGGAGCGCCTCCTACGAGCAGTACTTC. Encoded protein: CASSQERLFRSASYEQYF.

The DNA for the CDR3 is TGTGCCAGCAGCGTAGGAACGGGTACTGAAGCTTTCTTT. It is translated as CASSVGTGTEAFF. V usage is TRBV9 and J usage is TRBJ1-1; D unclear. Germline V gene lookup returns CDR1 SGDLS and CDR2 YYNGEE. CDR3 length: 13 residues. Trimming shortened V by 0 bases and J by 5 bases, and 8 bases separated the two germline ends. Full variable domain (outside the CDR3, taken from reference TRBV9 and TRBJ1-1): DSGVTQTPKHLITATGQRVTLRCSPRSGDLSVYWYQQSLDQGLQFLIQYYNGEERAKGNILERFSAQQFPDLHSELNLSSLELGDSALYFCASSVGTGTEAFFGQGTRLTVV.

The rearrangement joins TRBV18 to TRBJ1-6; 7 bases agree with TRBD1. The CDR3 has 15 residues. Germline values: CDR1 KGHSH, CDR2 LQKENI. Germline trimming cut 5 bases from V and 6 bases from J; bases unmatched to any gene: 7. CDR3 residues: CASSGSGQINSPLHF. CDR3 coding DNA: TGTGCCAGCTCAGGTTCGGGACAGATTAATTCACCCCTCCACTTT.

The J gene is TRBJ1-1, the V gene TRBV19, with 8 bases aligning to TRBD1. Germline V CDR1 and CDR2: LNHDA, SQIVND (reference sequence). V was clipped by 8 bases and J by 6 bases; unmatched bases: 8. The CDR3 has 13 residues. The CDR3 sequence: CASRGQGQAEAFF. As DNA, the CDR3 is TGTGCCAGTCGTGGCCAGGGACAGGCTGAAGCTTTCTTT. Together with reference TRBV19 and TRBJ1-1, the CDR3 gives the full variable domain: DGGITQSPKYLFRKEGQNVTLSCEQNLNHDAMYWYRQDPGQGLRLIYYSQIVNDFQKGDIAEGYSVSREKKESFPLTVTSAQKNPTAFYLCASRGQGQAEAFFGQGTRLTVV.

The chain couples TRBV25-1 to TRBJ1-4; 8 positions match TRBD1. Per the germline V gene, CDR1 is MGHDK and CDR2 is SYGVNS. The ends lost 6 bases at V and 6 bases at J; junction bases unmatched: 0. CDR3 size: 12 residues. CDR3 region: CASRQGDEKLFF. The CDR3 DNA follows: TGTGCCAGCAGACAGGGGGATGAAAAACTGTTTTTT.

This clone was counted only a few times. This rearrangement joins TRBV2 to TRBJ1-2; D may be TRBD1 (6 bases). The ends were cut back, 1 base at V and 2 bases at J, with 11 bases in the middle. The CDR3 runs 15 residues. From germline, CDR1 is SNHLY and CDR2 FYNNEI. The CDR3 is CASSEVQGLNYGYTF. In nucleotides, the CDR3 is TGTGCCAGCAGTGAAGTACAGGGCCTCAACTATGGCTACACCTTC.

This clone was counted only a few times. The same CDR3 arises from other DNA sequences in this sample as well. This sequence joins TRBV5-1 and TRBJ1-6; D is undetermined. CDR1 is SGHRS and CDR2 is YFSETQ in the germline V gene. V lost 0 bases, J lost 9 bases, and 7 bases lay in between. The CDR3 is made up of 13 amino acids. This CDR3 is CASSLAGRSPLHF. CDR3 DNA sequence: TGCGCCAGCAGCTTGGCAGGCCGTTCACCCCTCCACTTT.

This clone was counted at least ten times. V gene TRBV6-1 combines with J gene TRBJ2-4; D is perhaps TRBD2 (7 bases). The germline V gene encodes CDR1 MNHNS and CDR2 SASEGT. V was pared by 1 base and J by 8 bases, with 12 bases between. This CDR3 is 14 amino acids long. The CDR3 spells CASSEGGGGDIQYF. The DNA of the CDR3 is TGTGCCAGCAGTGAAGGCGGAGGGGGGGACATTCAGTACTTC.

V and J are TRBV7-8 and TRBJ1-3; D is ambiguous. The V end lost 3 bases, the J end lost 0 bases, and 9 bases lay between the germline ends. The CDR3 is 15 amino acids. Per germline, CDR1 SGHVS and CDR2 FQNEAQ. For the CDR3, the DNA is TGTGCCAGCAGCTTTTCCTTCGGCTCTGGAAACACCATATATTTT. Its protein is CASSFSFGSGNTIYF.

The DNA of the CDR3 is TGTGCCAGCAGCTTGGCAGGGGGGCTTGGGACTGAAGCTTTCTTT. Residues: CASSLAGGLGTEAFF. The genes are TRBV5-5 and TRBJ1-1; 7 nucleotides agree with TRBD1. CDR3 length: 15 residues. V shed 0 bases, J shed 5 bases, and the junction held 7 bases outside the gene matches. Germline V gene sequence: CDR1 SGHKS, CDR2 YYEKEE (reference sequence).

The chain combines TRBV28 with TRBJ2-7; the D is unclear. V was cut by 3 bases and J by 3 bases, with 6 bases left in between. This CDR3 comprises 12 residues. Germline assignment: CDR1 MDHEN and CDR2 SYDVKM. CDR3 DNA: TGTGCCAGCAGTTTTTCCCGCTACGAGCAGTACTTC. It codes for CASSFSRYEQYF.

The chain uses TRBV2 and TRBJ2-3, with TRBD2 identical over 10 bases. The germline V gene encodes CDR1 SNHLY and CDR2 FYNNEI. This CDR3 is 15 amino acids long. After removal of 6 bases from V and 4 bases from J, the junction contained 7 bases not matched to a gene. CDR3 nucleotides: TGTGCCAGCAGAGCTAGCGGGAGACTTCCAGATACGCAGTATTTT. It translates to CASRASGRLPDTQYF.

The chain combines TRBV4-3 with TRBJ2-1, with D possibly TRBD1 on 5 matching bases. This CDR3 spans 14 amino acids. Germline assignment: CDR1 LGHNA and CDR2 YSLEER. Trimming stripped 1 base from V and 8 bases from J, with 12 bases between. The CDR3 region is CASSQVDSGDEQFF. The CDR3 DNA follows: TGCGCCAGCAGCCAAGTAGACAGTGGAGATGAGCAGTTCTTC.

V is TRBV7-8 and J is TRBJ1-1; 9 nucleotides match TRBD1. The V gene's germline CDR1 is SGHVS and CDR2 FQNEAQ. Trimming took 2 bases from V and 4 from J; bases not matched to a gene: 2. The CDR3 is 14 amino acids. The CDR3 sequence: CASSLQQGATEAFF. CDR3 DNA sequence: TGTGCCAGCAGCTTACAACAGGGGGCCACTGAAGCTTTCTTT.

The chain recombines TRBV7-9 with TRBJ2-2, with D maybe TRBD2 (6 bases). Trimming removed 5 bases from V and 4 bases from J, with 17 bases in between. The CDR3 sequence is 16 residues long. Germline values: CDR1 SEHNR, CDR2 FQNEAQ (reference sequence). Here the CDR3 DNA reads TGTGCCAGCAGCCCCCAACGGACTACCTTCACCGGGGAGCTGTTTTTT. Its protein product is CASSPQRTTFTGELFF.

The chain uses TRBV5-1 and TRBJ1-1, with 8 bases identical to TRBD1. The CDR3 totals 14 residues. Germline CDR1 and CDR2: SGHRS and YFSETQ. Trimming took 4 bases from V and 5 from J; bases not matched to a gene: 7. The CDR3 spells CASSALTGGTEAFF. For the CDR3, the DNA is TGCGCCAGCAGCGCACTAACAGGGGGGACTGAAGCTTTCTTT.

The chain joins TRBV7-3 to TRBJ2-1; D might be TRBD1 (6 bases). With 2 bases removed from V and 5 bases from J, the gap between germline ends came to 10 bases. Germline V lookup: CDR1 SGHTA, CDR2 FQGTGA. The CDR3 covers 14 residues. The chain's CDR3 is CASSLQGLDNEQFF. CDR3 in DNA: TGTGCCAGCAGCTTACAGGGGCTGGACAATGAGCAGTTCTTC.

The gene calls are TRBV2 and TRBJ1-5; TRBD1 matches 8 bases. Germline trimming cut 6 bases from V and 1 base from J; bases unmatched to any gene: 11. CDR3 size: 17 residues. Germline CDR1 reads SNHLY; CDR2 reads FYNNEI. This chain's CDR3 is CASRRGQGPGSNQPQHF. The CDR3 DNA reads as TGTGCCAGCAGGCGAGGACAGGGTCCCGGGAGCAATCAGCCCCAGCATTTT.